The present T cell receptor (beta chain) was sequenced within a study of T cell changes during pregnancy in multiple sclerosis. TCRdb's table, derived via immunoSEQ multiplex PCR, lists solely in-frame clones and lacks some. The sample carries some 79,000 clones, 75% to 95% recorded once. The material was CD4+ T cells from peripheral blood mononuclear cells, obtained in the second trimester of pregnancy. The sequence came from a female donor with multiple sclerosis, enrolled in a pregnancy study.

This chain's CDR3 is CASVRGHPTDTQYF. The DNA of the CDR3 is TGTGCCAGCGTGCGGGGGCACCCCACAGATACGCAGTATTTT. J is TRBJ2-3 and V is TRBV2; the D gene is possibly TRBD2 (7 bases). Germline V lookup: CDR1 SNHLY, CDR2 FYNNEI. The CDR3 has 14 amino acids. V was cut by 8 bases and J by 2 bases, with 14 bases left in between.